Following are 19 T cell receptor beta chains from one sample sequenced in a study of blood T cell repertoires in COVID-19. Clones were read by immunoSEQ multiplex PCR, and TCRdb kept only the in-frame ones, dropping some. Of about 400,000 clones listed, over 85% are singletons. Sequenced material: PBMCs or T cells enriched from blood (not recorded which). These TCRs come from a woman aged 30 to 39 who had recovered from COVID-19.

The J gene is TRBJ2-7, the V gene TRBV5-1, with D uncertain. V was clipped by 0 bases and J by 3 bases, with 7 bases between them. The CDR3 extends over 13 amino acids. Germline lookup yields CDR1 SGHRS and CDR2 YFSETQ. The CDR3 DNA follows: TGCGCCAGCAGCTTGGTTTCAGACTACGAGCAGTACTTC. It codes for CASSLVSDYEQYF.

V and J are TRBV12-5 and TRBJ1-2; 10 positions match TRBD1. The V gene end was trimmed by 5 bases and the J gene end by 8 bases; junction bases not matched to a gene: 2. The CDR3 length is 12 residues. Germline assignment: CDR1 LGHNT and CDR2 FRNRAP. The CDR3 sequence is CASGLTGGGYTF. Written as DNA, the CDR3 is TGTGCTAGTGGTCTGACAGGGGGCGGCTACACCTTC.

This clone was counted a single time. The chain carries TRBV25-1 and TRBJ1-6; 9 bases line up with TRBD1. The CDR3 is 13 residues long. V lost 6 bases to trimming and J lost 10 bases; unmatched junction nucleotides: 4. Germline V gene lookup returns CDR1 MGHDK and CDR2 SYGVNS. In DNA form, the CDR3 reads TGTGCCAGCAGGGACAGGGGACGATCACCCCTCCACTTT. Its translation: CASRDRGRSPLHF.

V is TRBV19 and J is TRBJ1-4, with a possible D match to TRBD1 (5 bases). The CDR3 loop spans 14 amino acids. Germline-derived CDR1 and CDR2 are LNHDA and SQIVND (reference sequence). V was pared by 4 bases and J by 2 bases, with 8 bases between. CDR3 amino acids: CASSTRQTNEKLFF. CDR3 sequence (DNA): TGTGCCAGTAGTACCCGACAGACTAATGAAAAACTGTTTTTT. Variable domain in full (rest from reference TRBV19 and TRBJ1-4): DGGITQSPKYLFRKEGQNVTLSCEQNLNHDAMYWYRQDPGQGLRLIYYSQIVNDFQKGDIAEGYSVSREKKESFPLTVTSAQKNPTAFYLCASSTRQTNEKLFFGSGTQLSVL.

This clone was recorded a few times. The chain employs TRBV9 and TRBJ1-1, with 7 bases that match TRBD1. V lost 4 bases to trimming and J lost 6 bases; unmatched junction nucleotides: 12. The CDR3 is made up of 15 amino acids. The V gene's germline CDR1 is SGDLS and CDR2 YYNGEE. This CDR3 reads CASSPMTGTGAEAFF. The CDR3 DNA sequence: TGTGCCAGCAGCCCTATGACAGGTACAGGGGCTGAAGCTTTCTTT.

The chain has TRBV28 and TRBJ1-1, with 9 nucleotides matching TRBD1. Looked up from germline, CDR1 is MDHEN and CDR2 is SYDVKM. The J segment lost 7 bases and the V segment lost 10 bases, leaving 13 bases of the junction unmatched. The CDR3 runs to 14 residues. CDR3 sequence reads: CATSTGTGRSEAFF. Written as DNA, the CDR3 is TGTGCCACCTCAACCGGGACAGGGAGGAGTGAAGCTTTCTTT. The complete variable domain, with remaining parts taken from reference TRBV28 and TRBJ1-1, reads DVKVTQSSRYLVKRTGEKVFLECVQDMDHENMFWYRQDPGLGLRLIYFSYDVKMKEKGDIPEGYSVSREKKERFSLILESASTNQTSMYLCATSTGTGRSEAFFGQGTRLTVV.

CDR3: CASSLDRVGQETQYF. CDR3 sequence (DNA): TGTGCCAGCAGCTTAGACAGGGTGGGCCAAGAGACCCAGTACTTC. V is TRBV7-2 and J is TRBJ2-5; D is perhaps TRBD1 (6 bases). Germline values: CDR1 SGHTA, CDR2 FQGNSA. The germline V and J ends were trimmed by 1 base and 1 base, with 10 bases remaining between them. This CDR3 has 15 residues.

In its sample, this clone was seen a few times. The chain is built from TRBV20-1 and TRBJ1-2; 7 bases fit TRBD1. V trimming: 3 bases; J trimming: 8 bases; junction bases outside the gene matches: 12. CDR1 is DFQATT, CDR2 SNEGSKA, per germline (reference sequence). The CDR3 consists of 14 residues. CDR3 amino acids: CSASYRQGERGYTF. CDR3 in DNA: TGCAGTGCTAGTTACCGGCAGGGGGAGAGAGGCTACACCTTC.

The genes are TRBV5-1 and TRBJ2-2; D is possibly TRBD1 (6 bases). Trimming removed 4 bases at V and 4 bases at J, with 14 bases between. CDR3 length: 15 amino acids. The germline V gene encodes CDR1 SGHRS and CDR2 YFSETQ. This CDR3 is CASSGIQGRTGELFF. CDR3 bases: TGCGCCAGCAGCGGAATACAGGGACGCACCGGGGAGCTGTTTTTT.

This clone was counted once. The chain links TRBV5-1 to TRBJ2-7, with D perhaps TRBD2 (6 bases). Germline loops: CDR1 SGHRS, CDR2 YFSETQ. This CDR3 is 14 amino acids long. Between the trimmed V and J ends, which lost 5 bases and 0 bases, there was a span of 12 bases. CDR3 nucleotides: TGCGCCAGCAGATCTAGCGCTCTCTCCTACGAGCAGTACTTC. Its translation is CASRSSALSYEQYF.

In this sample, this clone turned up once. This chain joins TRBV5-1 and TRBJ1-2, with 7 bases matching TRBD1. Germline V gene sequence: CDR1 SGHRS, CDR2 YFSETQ. The CDR3 has 15 amino acids. The ends lost 0 bases at V and 3 bases at J; junction bases unmatched: 5. This CDR3 is CASSLGGTEYYGYTF. CDR3 nucleotide sequence: TGCGCCAGCAGCTTGGGGGGGACAGAATACTATGGCTACACCTTC.

Only a few counts were recorded for this clone. This rearrangement joins TRBV2 to TRBJ1-1; D gene unclear. This CDR3 is built from 11 residues. Trimming removed 7 bases from V and 0 bases from J, with 3 bases in between. The germline V gene has CDR1 SNHLY and CDR2 FYNNEI. The CDR3 nucleotides read TGTGCCAGCAACTTGAACACTGAAGCTTTCTTT. Translated: CASNLNTEAFF.

This sequence joins TRBV28 and TRBJ1-6; D may be TRBD1 (6 bases). CDR1 is MDHEN, CDR2 SYDVKM, per germline. The V end lost 4 bases, the J end lost 6 bases, and 10 bases lay between the germline ends. The CDR3 extends over 14 amino acids. The CDR3 reads CASSYIGGNSPLHF. For the CDR3, the DNA is TGTGCCAGCAGTTATATAGGGGGTAATTCACCCCTCCACTTT.

The V gene is TRBV24-1, the J gene TRBJ1-1, with 8 bases lining up with TRBD1. V lost 9 bases to trimming and J lost 1 base; unmatched junction nucleotides: 6. Germline loops: CDR1 KGHDR, CDR2 SFDVKD. There are 14 residues in the CDR3. The chain's CDR3 is CATGPGTGNTEAFF. The CDR3 DNA reads TGTGCCACCGGTCCCGGGACAGGGAACACTGAAGCTTTCTTT.

V is TRBV10-3 and J is TRBJ1-2; 9 bases match TRBD1. The CDR3 is 14 residues long. Trimming took 2 bases from V and 5 from J; bases not matched to a gene: 3. Per germline, CDR1 ENHRY and CDR2 SYGVKD. Here the CDR3 reads CAISEPGQGYGYTF. CDR3 bases: TGTGCCATCAGTGAGCCGGGACAGGGTTATGGCTACACCTTC.

This clone was found once. This sequence joins TRBV7-3 and TRBJ2-1, with a weak D call TRBD2 (6 bases). The V end lost 1 base, the J end lost 4 bases, and 20 bases lay between the germline ends. The CDR3 runs 18 residues. Germline assignment: CDR1 SGHTA and CDR2 FQGTGA. CDR3 loop: CASSLNLFGTETYNEQFF. CDR3 sequence (DNA): TGTGCCAGCAGCTTAAATCTTTTTGGGACTGAGACGTACAATGAGCAGTTCTTC.

The chain uses TRBV7-9 and TRBJ1-1; TRBD1 matches 12 bases. The CDR3 consists of 16 residues. The junction had 4 bases not matched to a gene; V was cut back by 5 bases and J by 0 bases. Germline CDR1 and CDR2: SEHNR and FQNEAQ (reference sequence). CDR3 amino acids: CASSAGTGGMNTEAFF. The DNA for the CDR3 is TGTGCCAGCAGCGCCGGGACAGGGGGCATGAACACTGAAGCTTTCTTT. Combining the CDR3 with reference TRBV7-9 and TRBJ1-1 gives the whole variable domain DTGVSQNPRHKITKRGQNVTFRCDPISEHNRLYWYRQTLGQGPEFLTYFQNEAQLEKSRLLSDRFSAERPKGSFSTLEIQRTEQGDSAMYLCASSAGTGGMNTEAFFGQGTRLTVV.

This rearrangement joins TRBV4-2 to TRBJ1-4; the D is unclear. There are 15 residues in the CDR3. V lost 0 bases to trimming and J lost 7 bases, with 12 bases between them. Per the germline V gene, CDR1 is LGHNA and CDR2 is YNFKEQ. CDR3 in DNA: TGTGCCAGCAGCCAAGAGTCGGGTCTTGGTGAAAAACTGTTTTTT. This codes for CASSQESGLGEKLFF.

The chain has TRBV2 and TRBJ2-3; D ambiguous. Germline values: CDR1 SNHLY, CDR2 FYNNEI. V dropped 1 base and J dropped 1 base, with 9 bases sitting between them. The CDR3 sequence is 15 residues long. For the CDR3, the DNA is TGTGCCAGCAGTGAAGGGGCAGTTCGCACAGATACGCAGTATTTT. This gives the protein CASSEGAVRTDTQYF.